Following are 26 T cell receptor beta chains from one sample sequenced in a study of beta chain features in type 1 diabetes. The authors reverse transcribed all of the isolated RNA, so sequencing captured expressed TCRB transcripts. The assay was immunoSEQ multiplex PCR, and TCRdb's table has in-frame clones only and misses some. This sample has roughly 250,000 clones, with 9.6% found just once. Input material: naive CD4+ T cells from blood. These receptors all stem from a woman between 18 and 29 years old in good health.

This clone was recorded many times. The chain is built from TRBV7-9 and TRBJ2-7; tentatively, D is TRBD1 (6 bases). Trimming pared 2 bases from V and 6 bases from J, leaving 11 bases between. CDR1 is SEHNR and CDR2 is FQNEAQ in the germline V gene (reference sequence). This CDR3 is 13 amino acids long. CDR3 sequence: CASSLTGNGEQYF. CDR3 sequence (DNA): TGTGCCAGCAGCTTAACAGGGAACGGCGAGCAGTACTTC.

This rearrangement joins TRBV19 to TRBJ1-2, with TRBD1 as a possible D gene (6 bases). The V end was cut by 7 bases, the J end by 7 bases, with 22 bases between. The CDR3 has 15 residues. Germline CDR1 reads LNHDA; CDR2 reads SQIVND (reference sequence). For the CDR3, the DNA is TGTGCCAGTACCTCCGACGGGGGGCACCCTACTGGCTACACCTTC. Its translation is CASTSDGGHPTGYTF.

Only a few counts were recorded for this clone. The chain uses TRBV9 and TRBJ1-1; 7 bases are shared with TRBD1. The CDR3 is 17 amino acids. Trimming cost V 3 bases and J 1 base; bases outside gene matches: 12. Germline V lookup: CDR1 SGDLS, CDR2 YYNGEE. The DNA for the CDR3 is TGTGCCAGCAGCGCCCCGTCAGGGGGAGCCGGGAACACTGAAGCTTTCTTT. Amino acids: CASSAPSGGAGNTEAFF.

This clone was detected a few times. V gene TRBV7-9 combines with J gene TRBJ2-1, with 7 bases identical to TRBD2. This CDR3 is built from 16 residues. Per germline, CDR1 SEHNR and CDR2 FQNEAQ (reference sequence). V shed 2 bases and J 7 bases; nucleotides not matched to a gene: 11. CDR3 region: CASSLILAEAGNEQFF. The CDR3, as DNA: TGTGCCAGCAGCTTAATCCTAGCGGAGGCGGGGAATGAGCAGTTCTTC.

This clone was counted only a few times. The chain has TRBV30 and TRBJ2-3, with D perhaps matching TRBD2 (6 bases). Looked up from germline, CDR1 is GTSNPN and CDR2 is SVGIG (reference sequence). The CDR3 sequence is 20 residues long. V lost 0 bases and J lost 1, with 26 bases in between. CDR3 nucleotide sequence: TGTGCCTGGAGTGTACTGCGGAAAACAGCGGGCTTGATTCGCACAGATACGCAGTATTTT. Translating gives CAWSVLRKTAGLIRTDTQYF.

This clone was counted between two and nine times. The chain couples TRBV6-6 to TRBJ1-2, with D possibly TRBD1 on 5 matching bases. The germline CDR1 and CDR2 sequences are MNHNY and SVGAGI (reference sequence). Trimming stripped 2 bases from V and 6 bases from J, with 10 bases between. The CDR3 extends over 13 amino acids. CDR3: CASSYPGEDGYTF. CDR3 nucleotides: TGTGCCAGCAGTTACCCGGGGGAGGATGGCTACACCTTC.

The table lists this clone with a few counts. The CDR3 bases are TGTGCCAGCAGCTGGCGGGAGGAAAAACTGTTTTTT. Translating gives CASSWREEKLFF. The chain recombines TRBV7-9 with TRBJ1-4; D gene ambiguous. CDR1 and CDR2 (germline): SEHNR, FQNEAQ (reference sequence). There are 12 residues in the CDR3. V was pared by 4 bases and J by 8 bases, with 8 bases between.

This clone was seen only a few times. This chain uses TRBV7-6 with TRBJ1-2, with D perhaps matching TRBD1 (6 bases). Per germline, CDR1 SGHVS and CDR2 FNYEAQ. The CDR3 runs 16 residues. V shed 0 bases and J shed 2 bases, with 13 bases lying between them. This CDR3 reads CASSLAPGQTNYGYTF. CDR3 in DNA: TGTGCCAGCAGCTTAGCGCCCGGACAGACAAACTATGGCTACACCTTC.

The V gene is TRBV20-1, the J gene TRBJ2-7, with unresolved D. Germline assignment: CDR1 DFQATT and CDR2 SNEGSKA (reference sequence). V was shortened by 5 bases and J by 2 bases, with 7 bases between the two germline ends. CDR3 length: 11 amino acids. CDR3 protein: CSAWRPYEQYF. CDR3 in DNA: TGCAGTGCTTGGCGGCCCTACGAGCAGTACTTC.

This sequence joins TRBV12-5 and TRBJ1-5; 11 bases map to TRBD1. The length of the CDR3 is 14 residues. Germline V CDR1 and CDR2: LGHNT, FRNRAP. Trimming at V came to 4 bases and at J to 5 bases, leaving 1 base not matched to a gene. DNA for the CDR3: TGTGCTAGTGGTTGGACAGGGGGCGATCAGCCCCAGCATTTT. This encodes CASGWTGGDQPQHF.

The chain links TRBV5-4 to TRBJ2-5; TRBD2 aligns across 12 bases. The ends lost 2 bases at V and 2 bases at J; junction bases unmatched: 4. CDR1 and CDR2 from the germline V gene are SGHNT and YYREEE (reference sequence). The CDR3 totals 16 residues. The CDR3 loop is CASSFGGTSGQETQYF. CDR3 nucleotide sequence: TGTGCCAGCAGCTTTGGAGGGACTAGCGGGCAAGAGACCCAGTACTTC.

CDR3 bases: TGTGCCAGCAGCCAAGAGGTCCTCCGGGAGAGCTACAATGAGCAGTTCTTC. Its protein is CASSQEVLRESYNEQFF. V usage is TRBV14 and J usage is TRBJ2-1; D perhaps matches TRBD2 (6 bases). The length of the CDR3 is 17 residues. Trimming cost V 0 bases and J 3 bases, with 15 bases left between them. Germline V lookup: CDR1 SGHDN, CDR2 FVKESK.

This clone was counted only a few times. This sequence joins TRBV19 and TRBJ1-1; D is undetermined. V was trimmed by 1 base and J by 4 bases, leaving 22 bases between them. This CDR3 comprises 18 residues. CDR1 is LNHDA and CDR2 is SQIVND in the germline V gene (reference sequence). As DNA, the CDR3 is TGTGCCAGTAGTATAGGCCCGGCTGGGCCTTTGAGGGCCACTGAAGCTTTCTTT. Amino acids: CASSIGPAGPLRATEAFF. Drawing the rest from reference TRBV19 and TRBJ1-1, the complete variable domain is DGGITQSPKYLFRKEGQNVTLSCEQNLNHDAMYWYRQDPGQGLRLIYYSQIVNDFQKGDIAEGYSVSREKKESFPLTVTSAQKNPTAFYLCASSIGPAGPLRATEAFFGQGTRLTVV.

This chain uses TRBV5-1 with TRBJ2-2; 10 bases map to TRBD2. In germline, CDR1 is SGHRS, CDR2 YFSETQ. This CDR3 comprises 16 residues. With V trimmed by 1 base and J by 6 bases, 6 bases remained unmatched. The CDR3 protein is CASSLTSGTPSGELFF. CDR3 DNA: TGCGCCAGCAGCTTGACTAGCGGGACCCCGTCCGGGGAGCTGTTTTTT.

The chain couples TRBV10-3 to TRBJ2-2; TRBD2 might be the D (6 bases). Germline V gene sequence: CDR1 ENHRY, CDR2 SYGVKD. This CDR3 has 15 residues. Trimming stripped 6 bases from V and 1 base from J, with 12 bases between. This CDR3 reads CAISNRDLNTGELFF. The CDR3 DNA is TGTGCCATCAGCAACCGGGACTTGAACACCGGGGAGCTGTTTTTT.

This clone turned up a few times. The chain recombines TRBV20-1 with TRBJ2-1; TRBD1 aligns across 8 bases. The germline gives CDR1 DFQATT, CDR2 SNEGSKA (reference sequence). The CDR3 contains 11 residues. The CDR3 protein is CSDGQGKEQFF. As DNA, the CDR3 is TGCAGCGACGGACAGGGAAAGGAGCAGTTCTTC.

This clone was detected a few times. V usage is TRBV27 and J usage is TRBJ1-5; D is possibly TRBD1 (5 bases). Trimming took 3 bases from V and 2 from J, leaving 8 bases between them. CDR1 and CDR2 (germline): MNHEY, SMNVEV (reference sequence). The CDR3 is 14 amino acids. The DNA of the CDR3 is TGTGCCAGCAGTTTCCAGGGTCGCAATCAGCCCCAGCATTTT. It is translated as CASSFQGRNQPQHF.

The chain joins TRBV21-1 to TRBJ1-1; TRBD1, the table's D call, was not compared with the DNA. TRBV21-1 represents a pseudogene. The CDR3 sequence is 14 residues long. The DNA of the CDR3 is TGTGCCAGCAGTTTCAGGTCTCCTGGGACTGAAGCTTTCTTT. Translated: CASSFRSPGTEAFF.

The table lists this clone with a few counts. The CDR3 region is CASSLTGSRADTQYF. CDR3 bases: TGTGCCAGCAGTTTAACAGGGTCGAGGGCAGATACGCAGTATTTT. The chain couples TRBV28 to TRBJ2-3, with D maybe TRBD1 (6 bases). Germline V gives CDR1 MDHEN, CDR2 SYDVKM. V was trimmed by 2 bases and J by 4 bases, leaving 13 bases between them. This CDR3 comprises 15 residues.

The rearrangement joins TRBV9 to TRBJ2-1; possibly TRBD1 for D (6 bases). Germline CDR1 SGDLS, CDR2 YYNGEE. CDR3 length: 14 amino acids. Trimming cost V 6 bases and J 3 bases, with 13 bases left between them. Here the CDR3 DNA reads TGTGCCAGCAATCCGGGCAGGGGCTACAATGAGCAGTTCTTC. Its protein product is CASNPGRGYNEQFF.

There are a few counts of this clone. The chain is built from TRBV5-1 and TRBJ2-6; the D gene is possibly TRBD1 (5 bases). This CDR3 spans 20 amino acids. Trimming left V 0 bases short and J 0 bases short, with 19 bases between. Germline values: CDR1 SGHRS, CDR2 YFSETQ. The CDR3: CASSLASGPPGHSGANVLTF. The CDR3 DNA is TGCGCCAGCAGCTTGGCCTCGGGCCCCCCCGGACACTCTGGGGCCAACGTCCTGACTTTC. Complete variable domain (other parts from reference TRBV5-1 and TRBJ2-6): KAGVTQTPRYLIKTRGQQVTLSCSPISGHRSVSWYQQTPGQGLQFLFEYFSETQRNKGNFPGRFSGRQFSNSRSEMNVSTLELGDSALYLCASSLASGPPGHSGANVLTFGAGSRLTVL.

This clone has a handful of counts. The V gene is TRBV7-9, the J gene TRBJ1-6, with 7 nucleotides matching TRBD1. In germline, CDR1 is SEHNR, CDR2 FQNEAQ (reference sequence). This CDR3 has 14 amino acids. V shed 6 bases, J shed 8 bases, and the junction held 7 bases outside the gene matches. The CDR3 DNA is TGTGCCAGCAGTTCGACAGGGAGGCATTCACCCCTCCACTTT. Amino acids: CASSSTGRHSPLHF.

This clone was counted at least ten times. The rearrangement joins TRBV4-2 to TRBJ2-7; a possible D gene is TRBD2 (5 bases). Trimming shortened V by 2 bases and J by 6 bases, and 17 bases separated the two germline ends. In germline, CDR1 is LGHNA, CDR2 YNFKEQ. The CDR3 is made up of 15 amino acids. CDR3 sequence reads: CASSQPASRGGEQYF. CDR3 nucleotide sequence: TGTGCCAGCAGCCAACCAGCTAGCCGGGGTGGCGAGCAGTACTTC.

The chain joins TRBV25-1 to TRBJ2-7, with 9 bases fitting TRBD2. The CDR3 has 14 residues. The germline V gene encodes CDR1 MGHDK and CDR2 SYGVNS. Trimming took 4 bases from V and 6 from J; bases not matched to a gene: 7. CDR3 sequence reads: CASSGGGSGGEQYF. Here the CDR3 DNA reads TGTGCCAGCAGTGGGGGTGGTAGCGGGGGCGAGCAGTACTTC.

This clone was counted only a few times. The chain couples TRBV11-2 to TRBJ2-7, with TRBD2 matching 11 bases. Germline loops: CDR1 SGHAT, CDR2 FQNNGV. Unmatched junction bases numbered 9, after V lost 4 bases and J lost 4 bases. This CDR3 comprises 16 residues. In DNA, the CDR3 is TGTGCCAGCAGCTCCCTCTTAGCGGGAGGGCTTTACGAGCAGTACTTC. It encodes CASSSLLAGGLYEQYF.

This clone was counted between two and nine times. The genes are TRBV30 and TRBJ2-7; 9 bases map to TRBD2. J lost 2 bases, V lost 2 bases, and 10 bases had no gene match. The germline V gene has CDR1 GTSNPN and CDR2 SVGIG (reference sequence). The CDR3 extends over 16 amino acids. DNA for the CDR3: TGTGCCTGGAGTCCCTATAGCGGGAGCGTTGCCTACGAGCAGTACTTC. Translation: CAWSPYSGSVAYEQYF. Using reference TRBV30 and TRBJ2-7 for the parts outside the CDR3, the full variable domain is SQTIHQWPATLVQPVGSPLSLECTVEGTSNPNLYWYRQAAGRGLQLLFYSVGIGQISSEVPQNLSASRPQDRQFILSSKKLLLSDSGFYLCAWSPYSGSVAYEQYFGPGTRLTVT.